One T cell receptor (beta chain) is described in this entry. Its antigen specificity is not known. Within one base of it there is no much larger clone, and no base qualities were kept. Participants in the prospective study were enrolled through a virtual design, were aged about 18 to 100 years, and lived in 20 to 30 United States geographic areas. To assign participants to cohorts, the prospective study relied on clinical history that participants themselves reported in a screening survey and a study questionnaire. Recovered participants in ImmuneRACE Cohort 3 were defined by two consecutive negative NP/OP PCR tests, clearance by a healthcare professional, or resolution of symptoms. In the prospective study, whole blood, serum and a nasopharyngeal or oropharyngeal swab were collected from each participant by mobile phlebotomists. Additional blood draws and questionnaires over a roughly two-month period could optionally be provided by prospective study participants. Prospective study blood samples were shipped either frozen or at room temperature before DNA extraction.

The sample is drawn from a study of blood T cell repertoires in COVID-19 (dated by TCRdb to about 2020). Notes on the research overall: Samples from collaborators originated in the United States, Italy and Spain and spanned both the acute and convalescent phases of COVID-19. The repertoires were made available in a free public database intended to serve as a resource for research on the immune response to SARS-CoV-2. The material from the prospective study consisted of cDNA or gDNA derived from T cells, B-cell-depleted T cells, or PBMCs. Subjects who had been exposed to COVID-19, were actively infected with it, or had recovered from it provided the deeply sampled blood TCRbeta repertoires that made up the dataset. Where HLA class I and class II types were available, the types were taken from metadata supplied by the sample provider, not from assay-based typing. A de-identified subject ID, COVID-19 status, age in years and sex were almost always included in the sample metadata. Samples were obtained from the ongoing ImmuneRACE study (first 160 participants) and from 1,254 subjects provided by 6 global collaborators. Beyond this particular receptor, the publication reports: The amount of clinical and demographic metadata varied by source and participant and was provided uncurated.

V was cut back by 4 bases and J by 4 bases, leaving a gap of 7 bases between them. Taken from the germline V gene, the CDR1 and CDR2 loops are WSHSY and SAAADI. There are 13 amino acids in the CDR3, from cysteine to phenylalanine inclusive. Kept here is only the CDR3 DNA, which spans 39 bases and is read in frame from base 1. TCRbeta CDR3 regions were amplified from genomic DNA by means of the immunoSEQ Assay, a bias-controlled multiplex PCR. On the authors' methods: The number of nucleated cells in each sample was estimated from the amplification of reference gene primers within the assay. Sequence reads were collapsed and filtered to measure the absolute abundance of every unique TCRbeta CDR3 rearrangement. Productive Simpson clonality was computed per sample as the square root of Simpson's diversity index over productive rearrangements. TCRdb mirrors the immuneACCESS table, restricted to in-frame sequences. Some clones are absent from its copies; in checked studies, under half trace to an unresolved V gene, and the reason for the others is unknown. V, J and clone size reflect that table, while D and trimming were determined from the DNA. The sample contains about 150,000 clones, roughly 87% of them found a single time. 5.5% to 8.5% of the sample rests with the top ten.

In this chain, TRBV10-2 is recombined with TRBJ2-2; TRBD2 is perhaps the D gene, given 5 matching bases. The sequencing sample was made of PBMCs or T cells enriched from blood (not recorded which). This TCR came from a woman between 45 and 60 years old who had recovered from COVID-19. The CDR3 loop reads CASSASLTGELFF. The nucleotide sequence is given as TGCGCCAGCAGTGCTAGCCTCACCGGGGAGCTGTTTTTT.